This TCR beta chain was profiled in a study of siplizumab effects on memory and regulatory T cells. The study, taken as a whole, reports: Apparently key alloresponse contributors, naive T cells also seemed more diverse than memory cells.

Sequenced by immunoSEQ multiplex PCR; TCRdb stores in-frame clones only, minus some. The table has 95,000 to 130,000 clones, roughly 94% seen once. In regard to this clone: Its antigen remains unidentified.

Sequences were obtained from non-Treg CD4+ T cells sorted from blood. The receptor was derived from a human donor in good health.

CDR3 protein: CASKKRVSTDTQYF. In nucleotides, the CDR3 is TGTGCCAGTAAAAAGCGGGTTAGCACAGATACGCAGTATTTT. The chain couples TRBV19 to TRBJ2-3; D may be TRBD2 (6 bases). This CDR3 has 14 residues. CDR1 and CDR2 from the germline V gene are LNHDA and SQIVND (reference sequence). V was cut by 7 bases and J by 0 bases, with 11 bases left in between. The full variable domain, completed using reference TRBV19 and TRBJ2-3, is DGGITQSPKYLFRKEGQNVTLSCEQNLNHDAMYWYRQDPGQGLRLIYYSQIVNDFQKGDIAEGYSVSREKKESFPLTVTSAQKNPTAFYLCASKKRVSTDTQYFGPGTRLTVL.